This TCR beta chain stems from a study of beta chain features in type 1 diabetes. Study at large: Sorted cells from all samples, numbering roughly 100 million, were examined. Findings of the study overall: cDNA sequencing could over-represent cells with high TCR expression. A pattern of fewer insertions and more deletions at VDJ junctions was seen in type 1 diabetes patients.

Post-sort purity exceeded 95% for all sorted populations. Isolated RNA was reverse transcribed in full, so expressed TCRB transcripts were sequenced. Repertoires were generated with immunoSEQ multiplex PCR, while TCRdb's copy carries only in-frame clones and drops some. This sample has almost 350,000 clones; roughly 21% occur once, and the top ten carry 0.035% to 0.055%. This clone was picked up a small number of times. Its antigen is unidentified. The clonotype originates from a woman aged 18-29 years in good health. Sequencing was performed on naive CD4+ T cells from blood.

The CDR3 here is CASSLVGGETQYF. CDR3 sequence (DNA): TGTGCCAGCAGCTTAGTCGGGGGAGAGACCCAGTACTTC. The chain uses TRBV7-9 and TRBJ2-5, with D tentatively TRBD2 (6 bases). V lost 1 base, J lost 4 bases, and 7 bases lay in between. The CDR3 consists of 13 residues. The germline V gene has CDR1 SEHNR and CDR2 FQNEAQ (reference sequence). The whole variable domain, remainder taken from reference TRBV7-9 and TRBJ2-5, is DTGVSQNPRHKITKRGQNVTFRCDPISEHNRLYWYRQTLGQGPEFLTYFQNEAQLEKSRLLSDRFSAERPKGSFSTLEIQRTEQGDSAMYLCASSLVGGETQYFGPGTRLLVL.